This is a list of T cell receptor beta chains from one sample in a study of regulatory T cells in long-lasting Graves disease. MiXCR, applied by TCRdb to the multiplex PCR reads, yields one record per CDR3 protein. This table has about 400,000 distinct CDR3 sequences, about 20% appearing once. Sample: peripheral blood mononuclear cells (PBMCs), taken when the disease was refractory, from a patient treated with antithyroid drugs. These receptors all stem from a female donor with Graves disease. CDR3s include the opening cysteine and the closing phenylalanine or tryptophan. D genes are given only for firm matches. For some rows the clone size is stated as once, few or many, or as a class when expanded; others skip it.

>many|TRBJ1-1|17|TRBD1|TRBV7-2
CASSLRDRGSWNTEAFF
TGTGCCAGCAGCTTAAGGGACAGGGGATCTTGGAACACTGAAGCTTTCTTT
>once|TRBJ2-7|17|TRBD2|TRBV5-1
CASSSTPIAGGNYEQYF
TGCGCCAGCAGCTCGACCCCAATAGCGGGAGGGAACTACGAGCAGTACTTC
>many|TRBJ2-7|13|NA|TRBV7-2
CASSYDPNYEQYF
TGTGCCAGCAGCTACGACCCCAACTACGAGCAGTACTTC
>few|TRBJ2-5|15|TRBD2|TRBV4-3
CASSQSAGVAETQYF
TGCGCCAGCAGCCAATCAGCGGGAGTTGCAGAGACCCAGTACTTC
>NA|TRBJ2-1|18|TRBD1|TRBV7-8
CASRFRKQGQGIYNEQFF
TGTGCCAGCAGATTTAGAAAACAGGGGCAGGGGATCTACAATGAGCAGTTCTTC
>many|TRBJ1-2|16|TRBD1|TRBV28
CASSGGTGRPNYGYTF
TGTGCCAGCAGTGGGGGGACAGGGCGACCTAACTATGGCTACACCTTC
>NA|TRBJ1-2|16|TRBD1|TRBV3-1
CASSQPTGTGIYGYTF
TGTGCCAGCAGCCAACCTACCGGGACAGGGATCTATGGCTACACCTTC
>few|TRBJ2-7|13|NA|TRBV6-4
CASRVPGDNEQYF
TGTGCCAGCAGAGTACCGGGAGATAACGAGCAGTACTTC
>NA|TRBJ1-5|14|TRBD1|TRBV20-1
CSAEDRVSNQLQHF
TGCAGTGCCGAGGACAGGGTTAGCAATCAGCTCCAGCATTTT
>many|TRBJ2-2|14|TRBD1|TRBV30
CAWKDRAGTGELFF
TGTGCCTGGAAGGACAGGGCGGGTACCGGGGAGCTGTTTTTT
>NA|TRBJ2-7|12|NA|TRBV5-8
CASSWSSREQYF
TGTGCCAGCAGCTGGTCCTCACGCGAGCAGTACTTC
>few|TRBJ2-2|17|NA|TRBV7-2
CASSPLTTATNTGELFF
TGTGCCAGCAGCCCCTTGACTACCGCAACGAACACCGGGGAGCTGTTTTTT
>many|TRBJ1-5|14|NA|TRBV28
CASSLPDSNQPQHF
TGTGCCAGCAGTTTACCAGATAGCAATCAGCCCCAGCATTTT
>few|TRBJ1-4|15|TRBD1|TRBV6-5
CASSYSGQVGEKLFF
TGTGCCAGCAGTTACTCCGGACAGGTTGGCGAAAAACTGTTTTTT
>many|TRBJ2-4|15|TRBD2|TRBV2
CASYLKAGGSSIQYF
TGTGCCAGCTATCTCAAAGCGGGAGGATCGAGCATTCAGTACTTC
>NA|TRBJ2-7|13|NA|TRBV5-1
CASSSVEKDEQYF
TGCGCCAGCAGCTCCGTTGAGAAGGACGAGCAGTACTTC
>many|TRBJ1-2|11|TRBD1|TRBV20-1
CSAGQGEGYTF
TGCAGTGCTGGACAGGGAGAAGGCTACACCTTC
>many|TRBJ1-2|11|NA|TRBV5-6
CASSFGDGYTF
TGTGCCAGCAGTTTTGGGGATGGCTACACCTTC
>few|TRBJ2-1|19|TRBD2|TRBV6-5
CASSYLGLLGTSGGNEQFF
TGTGCCAGCAGTTACTTGGGACTTCTCGGGACTAGCGGTGGCAATGAGCAGTTCTTC
>few|TRBJ1-2|15|NA|TRBV28
CASSPTPRGVYGYTF
TGTGCCAGCAGTCCAACCCCGCGGGGGGTGTATGGCTACACCTTC
>NA|TRBJ1-1|13|TRBD1|TRBV2
CASIRGQGSEAFF
TGTGCCAGCATTAGAGGACAGGGGTCTGAAGCTTTCTTT
>few|TRBJ1-4|15|NA|TRBV5-1
CASSLEWKGGEKLFF
TGCGCCAGCAGCTTGGAGTGGAAAGGAGGCGAAAAACTGTTTTTT
>many|TRBJ1-2|15|NA|TRBV27
CASRGTGQPPYGYTF
TGTGCCAGCAGGGGAACGGGCCAGCCCCCCTATGGCTACACCTTC
>many|TRBJ1-2|13|NA|TRBV28
CASSRSLKYGYTF
TGTGCCAGCAGTCGATCATTGAAGTATGGCTACACCTTC
>many|TRBJ1-4|14|NA|TRBV2
CASSEGQTNEKLFF
TGTGCCAGCAGTGAAGGACAGACTAATGAAAAACTGTTTTTT
>many|TRBJ2-5|16|TRBD1|TRBV20-1
CSARLPLTGGLETQYF
TGCAGTGCTCGCCTACCTTTGACAGGGGGCTTGGAGACCCAGTACTTC
>NA|TRBJ2-2|14|TRBD2|TRBV29-1
CSVGAGENTGELFF
TGCAGCGTTGGGGCGGGAGAGAACACCGGGGAGCTGTTTTTT
>NA|TRBJ1-1|17|TRBD1|TRBV19
CASSIDLVGQANTEAFF
TGTGCCAGTAGTATAGATCTCGTGGGACAGGCCAACACTGAAGCTTTCTTT
>once|TRBJ2-1|16|TRBD2|TRBV7-3
CASSLGSGLANNEQFF
TGTGCCAGCAGCTTAGGATCGGGACTAGCGAACAATGAGCAGTTCTTC
>few|TRBJ2-7|13|NA|TRBV28
CASSSDPAYEQYF
TGTGCCAGCAGTTCCGACCCCGCCTACGAGCAGTACTTC
>NA|TRBJ2-5|11|NA|TRBV29-1
CSVEGGETQYF
TGCAGCGTTGAGGGTGGGGAGACCCAGTACTTC
>NA|TRBJ1-1|14|NA|TRBV24-1
CATEHGGSYTEAFF
TGTGCCACCGAGCACGGGGGCTCTTACACTGAAGCTTTCTTT
>many|TRBJ2-7|12|NA|TRBV20-1
CSARDGASEQYF
TGCAGTGCTAGAGATGGGGCTAGCGAGCAGTACTTC
>few|TRBJ1-3|15|NA|TRBV7-2
CASSLERGSGNTIYF
TGTGCCAGCAGCTTAGAGAGAGGCTCTGGAAACACCATATATTTT
>NA|TRBJ2-2|16|TRBD1|TRBV29-1
CSVVFRDRPNTGELFF
TGCAGCGTCGTCTTCCGGGACAGGCCGAACACCGGGGAGCTGTTTTTT
>NA|TRBJ1-1|14|NA|TRBV6-9
CASSYVGANTEAFF
TGTGCCAGCAGTTACGTAGGGGCGAACACTGAAGCTTTCTTT
>many|TRBJ1-5|14|NA|TRBV20-1
CSARDRVPNQPQHF
TGCAGTGCTAGAGATAGAGTCCCGAATCAGCCCCAGCATTTT
>NA|TRBJ2-3|16|TRBD2|TRBV28
CASSPTLAGVTDTQYF
TGTGCCAGCAGTCCAACGCTAGCGGGAGTTACAGATACGCAGTATTTT
>many|TRBJ2-7|13|NA|TRBV20-1
CSAKGRISYEQYF
TGCAGTGCAAAGGGACGGATCTCCTACGAGCAGTACTTC
>NA|TRBJ1-2|15|TRBD1|TRBV18
CASSLGTGGVYGYTF
TGTGCCAGCTCACTTGGGACAGGGGGCGTTTATGGCTACACCTTC
>few|TRBJ2-7|14|TRBD2|TRBV7-2
CASSLSGRPREQYF
TGTGCCAGCAGCTTGAGCGGGAGACCCCGCGAGCAGTACTTC
>many|TRBJ2-5|14|NA|TRBV10-2
CASSGQGLRETQYF
TGCGCCAGCAGTGGACAGGGACTGAGGGAGACCCAGTACTTC
>NA|TRBJ1-2|15|NA|TRBV19
CASSIGRFSNYGYTF
TGTGCCAGTAGTATAGGTCGCTTCTCTAACTATGGCTACACCTTC
>many|TRBJ2-5|13|TRBD1|TRBV20-1
CSARPPGGETQYF
TGCAGTGCTAGACCCCCAGGGGGAGAGACCCAGTACTTC
>few|TRBJ2-7|13|NA|TRBV20-1
CSARDPAHYEQYF
TGCAGTGCTAGAGATCCCGCCCACTACGAGCAGTACTTC
>few|TRBJ1-2|14|NA|TRBV7-9
CASSDQGGNYGYTF
TGTGCCAGCAGCGACCAAGGGGGTAACTATGGCTACACCTTC